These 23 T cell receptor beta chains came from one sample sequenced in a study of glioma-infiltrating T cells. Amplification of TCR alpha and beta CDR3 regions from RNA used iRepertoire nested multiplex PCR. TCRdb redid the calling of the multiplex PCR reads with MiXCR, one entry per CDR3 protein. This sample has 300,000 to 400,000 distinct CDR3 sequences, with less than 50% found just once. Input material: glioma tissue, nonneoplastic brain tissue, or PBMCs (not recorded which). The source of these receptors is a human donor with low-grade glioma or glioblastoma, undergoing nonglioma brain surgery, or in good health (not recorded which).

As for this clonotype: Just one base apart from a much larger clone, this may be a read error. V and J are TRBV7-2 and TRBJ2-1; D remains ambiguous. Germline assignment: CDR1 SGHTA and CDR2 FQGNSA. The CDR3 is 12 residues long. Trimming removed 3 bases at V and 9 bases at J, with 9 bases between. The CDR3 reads CASSFAHSEQFF. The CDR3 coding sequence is TGTGCCAGCAGCTTTGCCCACAGTGAGCAGTTCTTC.

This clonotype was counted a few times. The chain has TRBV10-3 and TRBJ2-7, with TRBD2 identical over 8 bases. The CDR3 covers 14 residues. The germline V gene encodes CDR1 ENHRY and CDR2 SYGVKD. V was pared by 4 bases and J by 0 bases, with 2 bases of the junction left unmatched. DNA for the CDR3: TGTGCCATCAGTGCTGGGACTAGCTCCTACGAGCAGTACTTC. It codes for CAISAGTSSYEQYF.

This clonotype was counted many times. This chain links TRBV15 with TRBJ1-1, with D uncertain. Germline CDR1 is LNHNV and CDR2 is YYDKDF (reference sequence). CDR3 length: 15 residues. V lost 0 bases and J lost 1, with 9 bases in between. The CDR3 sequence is CATSRDKVQNTEAFF. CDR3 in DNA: TGTGCCACCAGCAGAGATAAGGTTCAGAACACTGAAGCTTTCTTT.

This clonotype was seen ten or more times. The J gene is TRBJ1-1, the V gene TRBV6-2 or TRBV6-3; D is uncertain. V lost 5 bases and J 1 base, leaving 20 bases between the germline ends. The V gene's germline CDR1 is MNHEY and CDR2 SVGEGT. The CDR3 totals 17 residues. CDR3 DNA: TGTGCCAGCAGTCCGACCGGACCACCGATGGAGAACACTGAAGCTTTCTTT. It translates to CASSPTGPPMENTEAFF.

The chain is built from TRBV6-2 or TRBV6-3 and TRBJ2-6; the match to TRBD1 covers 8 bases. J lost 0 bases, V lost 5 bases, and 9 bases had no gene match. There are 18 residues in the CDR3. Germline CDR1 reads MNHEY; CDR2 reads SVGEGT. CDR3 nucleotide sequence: TGTGCCAGCAGTACTCCAGGGGGCTACCCCTCTGGGGCCAACGTCCTGACTTTC. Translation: CASSTPGGYPSGANVLTF.

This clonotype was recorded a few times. This CDR3 reads CASSPTSGRVRGDTQYF. In DNA, the CDR3 is TGTGCCAGCAGCCCGACTAGCGGGAGGGTTCGGGGAGATACGCAGTATTTT. The chain is built from TRBV7-3 and TRBJ2-3, with 14 bases fitting TRBD2. Trimming cost V 5 bases and J 5 bases; bases outside gene matches: 9. This CDR3 is built from 17 residues. The germline gives CDR1 SGHTA, CDR2 FQGTGA.

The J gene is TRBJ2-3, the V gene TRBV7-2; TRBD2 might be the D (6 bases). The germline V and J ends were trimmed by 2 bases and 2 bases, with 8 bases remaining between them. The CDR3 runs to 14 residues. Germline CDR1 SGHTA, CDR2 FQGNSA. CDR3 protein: CTSSLRTITDTQYF. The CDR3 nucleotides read TGTACCAGCAGCTTAAGGACTATCACAGATACGCAGTATTTT.

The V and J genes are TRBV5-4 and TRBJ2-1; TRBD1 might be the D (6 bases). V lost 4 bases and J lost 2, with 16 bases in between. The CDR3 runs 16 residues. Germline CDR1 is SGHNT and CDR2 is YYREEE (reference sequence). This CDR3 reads CASSPGSRGTYNEQFF. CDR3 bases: TGTGCCAGCAGCCCTGGATCCAGGGGTACCTACAATGAGCAGTTCTTC.

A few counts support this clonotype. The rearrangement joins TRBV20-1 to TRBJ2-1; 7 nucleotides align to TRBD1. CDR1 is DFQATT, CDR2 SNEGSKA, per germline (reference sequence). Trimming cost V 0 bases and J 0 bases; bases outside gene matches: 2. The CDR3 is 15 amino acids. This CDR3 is CSARDRGRSYNEQFF. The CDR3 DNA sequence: TGCAGTGCTAGAGATAGGGGGCGCTCCTACAATGAGCAGTTCTTC.

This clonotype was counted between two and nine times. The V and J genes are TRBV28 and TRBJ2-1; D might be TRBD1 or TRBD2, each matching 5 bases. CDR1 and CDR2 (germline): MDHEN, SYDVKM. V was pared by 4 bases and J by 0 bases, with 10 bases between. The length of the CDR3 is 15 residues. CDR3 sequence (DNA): TGTGCCAGCAGTTCGGGACCTATCTCCTACAATGAGCAGTTCTTC. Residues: CASSSGPISYNEQFF.

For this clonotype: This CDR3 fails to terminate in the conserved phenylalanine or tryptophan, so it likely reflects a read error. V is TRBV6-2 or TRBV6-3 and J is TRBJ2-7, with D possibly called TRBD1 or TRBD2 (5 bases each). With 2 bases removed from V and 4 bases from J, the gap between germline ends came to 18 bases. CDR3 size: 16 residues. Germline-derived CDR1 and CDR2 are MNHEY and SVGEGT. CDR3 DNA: TGTGCCAGCAGTTACCAAGGGGCTGAGAGAGGGTACGAGCAGTACCTC. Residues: CASSYQGAERGYEQYL.

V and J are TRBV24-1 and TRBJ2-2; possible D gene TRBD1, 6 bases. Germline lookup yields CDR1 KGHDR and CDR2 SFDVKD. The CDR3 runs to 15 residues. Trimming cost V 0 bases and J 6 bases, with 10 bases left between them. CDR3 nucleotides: TGTGCCACCAGTGATTTGATGGGGGCCCCCGGGGAGCTGTTTTTT. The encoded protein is CATSDLMGAPGELFF.

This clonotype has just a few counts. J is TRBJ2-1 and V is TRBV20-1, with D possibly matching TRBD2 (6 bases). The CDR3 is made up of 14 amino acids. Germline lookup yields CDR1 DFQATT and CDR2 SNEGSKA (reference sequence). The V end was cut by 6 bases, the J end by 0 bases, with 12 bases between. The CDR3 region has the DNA TGCAGTGCCAGGGACTTAGGCTCCTACAATGAGCAGTTCTTC. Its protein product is CSARDLGSYNEQFF.

CDR3 coding DNA: TGTGCCAGCAGCTTGCACAATCAGCCCCAGCATTTT. This codes for CASSLHNQPQHF. The chain uses TRBV7-2 and TRBJ1-5; no clear D. Deletions cut 3 bases from V and 3 bases from J, with 3 bases between. CDR3 length: 12 amino acids. The germline CDR1 and CDR2 sequences are SGHTA and FQGNSA. Combining the CDR3 with reference TRBV7-2 and TRBJ1-5 gives the whole variable domain GAGVSQSPSNKVTEKGKDVELRCDPISGHTALYWYRQSLGQGLEFLIYFQGNSAPDKSGLPSDRFSAERTGGSVSTLTIQRTQQEDSAVYLCASSLHNQPQHFGDGTRLSIL.

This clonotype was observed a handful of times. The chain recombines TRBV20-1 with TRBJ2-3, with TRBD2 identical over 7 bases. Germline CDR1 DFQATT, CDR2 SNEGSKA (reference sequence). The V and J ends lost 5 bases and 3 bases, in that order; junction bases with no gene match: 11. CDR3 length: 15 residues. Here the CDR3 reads CSAGPGGSGTDTQYF. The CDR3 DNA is TGCAGTGCTGGTCCCGGCGGGAGCGGAACAGATACGCAGTATTTT.

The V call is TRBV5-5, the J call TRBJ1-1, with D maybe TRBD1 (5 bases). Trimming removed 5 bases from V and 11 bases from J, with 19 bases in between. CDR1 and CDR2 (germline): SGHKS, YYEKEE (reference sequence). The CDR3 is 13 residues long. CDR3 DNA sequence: TGTGCCAGCAGTCCCGGGACCAGTCTGAGGGCTTTCTTT. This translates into CASSPGTSLRAFF.

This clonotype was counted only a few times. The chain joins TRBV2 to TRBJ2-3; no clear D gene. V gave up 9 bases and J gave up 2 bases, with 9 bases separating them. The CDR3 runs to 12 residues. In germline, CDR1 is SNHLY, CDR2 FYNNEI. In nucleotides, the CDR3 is TGTGCCAGGCTTGGACCCACAGATACGCAGTATTTT. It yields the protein CARLGPTDTQYF.

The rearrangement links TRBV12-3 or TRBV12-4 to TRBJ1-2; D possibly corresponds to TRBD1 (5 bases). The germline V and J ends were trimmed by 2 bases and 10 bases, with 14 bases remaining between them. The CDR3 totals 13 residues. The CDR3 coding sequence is TGTGCCAGCAGTTTAAATACAGGCCAGGTCTACACCTTC. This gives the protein CASSLNTGQVYTF.

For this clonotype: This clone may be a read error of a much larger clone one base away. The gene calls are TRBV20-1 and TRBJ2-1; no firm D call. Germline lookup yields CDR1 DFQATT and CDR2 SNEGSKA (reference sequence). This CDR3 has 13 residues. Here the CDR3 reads CSARDSRYNGQFF. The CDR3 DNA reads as TGCAGTGCTAGAGATAGTAGGTACAATGGGCAGTTCTTC.

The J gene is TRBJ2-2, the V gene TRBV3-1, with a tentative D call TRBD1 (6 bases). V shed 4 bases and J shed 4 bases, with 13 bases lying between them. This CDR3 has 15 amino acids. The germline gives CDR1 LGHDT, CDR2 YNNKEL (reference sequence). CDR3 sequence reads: CASSPVQGFTGELFF. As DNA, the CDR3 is TGTGCCAGCAGCCCAGTACAGGGATTCACCGGGGAGCTGTTTTTT.

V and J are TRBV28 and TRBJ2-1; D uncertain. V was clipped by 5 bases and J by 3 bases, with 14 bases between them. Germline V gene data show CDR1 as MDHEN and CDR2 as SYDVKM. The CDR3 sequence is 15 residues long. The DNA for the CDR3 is TGTGCCAGCAGTCCTGTCCCCTCCCTCTACAATGAGCAGTTCTTC. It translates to CASSPVPSLYNEQFF.

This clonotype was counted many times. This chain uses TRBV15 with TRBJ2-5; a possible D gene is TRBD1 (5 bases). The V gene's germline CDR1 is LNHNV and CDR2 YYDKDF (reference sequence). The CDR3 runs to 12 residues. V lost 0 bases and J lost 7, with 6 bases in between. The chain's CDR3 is CATSRDRGTQYF. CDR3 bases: TGTGCCACCAGCAGAGATAGGGGGACCCAGTACTTC.

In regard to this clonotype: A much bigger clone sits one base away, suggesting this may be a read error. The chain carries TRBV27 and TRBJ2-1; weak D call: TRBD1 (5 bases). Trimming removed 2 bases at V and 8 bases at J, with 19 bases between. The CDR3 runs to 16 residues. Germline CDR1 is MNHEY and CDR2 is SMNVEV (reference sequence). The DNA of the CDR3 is TGTGCCAGCAGTTTACTCCCCGGGTCAGGGATCGATGAGCAGTTCTTC. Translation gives CASSLLPGSGIDEQFF.